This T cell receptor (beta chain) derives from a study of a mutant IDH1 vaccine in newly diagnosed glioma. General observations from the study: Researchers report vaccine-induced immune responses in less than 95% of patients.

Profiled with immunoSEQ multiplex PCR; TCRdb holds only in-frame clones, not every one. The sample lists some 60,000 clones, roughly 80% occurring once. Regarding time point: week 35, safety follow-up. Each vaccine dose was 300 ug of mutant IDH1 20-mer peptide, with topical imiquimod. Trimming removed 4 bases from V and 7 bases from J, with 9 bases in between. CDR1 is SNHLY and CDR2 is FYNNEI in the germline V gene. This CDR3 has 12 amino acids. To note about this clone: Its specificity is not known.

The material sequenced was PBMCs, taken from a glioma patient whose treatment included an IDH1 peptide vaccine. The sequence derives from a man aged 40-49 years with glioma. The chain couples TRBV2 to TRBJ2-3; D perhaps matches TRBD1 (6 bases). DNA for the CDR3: TGTGCCAGCAGTGCGGGACAACATACGCAGTATTTT. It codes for CASSAGQHTQYF.